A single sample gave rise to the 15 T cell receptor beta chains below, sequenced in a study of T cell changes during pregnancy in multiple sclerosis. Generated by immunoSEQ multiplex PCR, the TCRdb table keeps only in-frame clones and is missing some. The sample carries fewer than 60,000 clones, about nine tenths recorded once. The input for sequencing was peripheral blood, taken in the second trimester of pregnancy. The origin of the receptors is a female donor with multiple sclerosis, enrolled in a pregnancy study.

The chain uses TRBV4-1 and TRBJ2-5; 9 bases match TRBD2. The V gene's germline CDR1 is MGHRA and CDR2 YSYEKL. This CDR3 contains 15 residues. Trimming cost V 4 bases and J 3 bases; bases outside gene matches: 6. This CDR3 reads CASSRRLAVKETQYF. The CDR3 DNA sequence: TGCGCCAGCAGCCGCCGACTAGCGGTAAAAGAGACCCAGTACTTC.

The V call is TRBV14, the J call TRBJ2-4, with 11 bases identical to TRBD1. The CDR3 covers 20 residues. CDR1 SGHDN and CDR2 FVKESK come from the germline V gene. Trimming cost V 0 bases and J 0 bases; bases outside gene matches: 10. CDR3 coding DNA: TGTGCCAGCAGCCAAGATCCGGGGGACAGGGGGACCCTAGCCAAAAACATTCAGTACTTC. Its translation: CASSQDPGDRGTLAKNIQYF.

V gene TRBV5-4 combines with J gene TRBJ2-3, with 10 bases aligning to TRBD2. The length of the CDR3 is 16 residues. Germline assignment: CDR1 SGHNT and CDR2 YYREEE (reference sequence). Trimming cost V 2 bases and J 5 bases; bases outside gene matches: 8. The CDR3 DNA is TGTGCCAGCAGCTTACGACTAGCGGGTTCGAGAGATACGCAGTATTTT. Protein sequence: CASSLRLAGSRDTQYF.

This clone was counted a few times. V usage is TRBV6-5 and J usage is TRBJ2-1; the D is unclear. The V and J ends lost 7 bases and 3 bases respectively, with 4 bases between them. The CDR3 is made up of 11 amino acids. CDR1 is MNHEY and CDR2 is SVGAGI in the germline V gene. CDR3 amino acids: CASTHYNEQFF. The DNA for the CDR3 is TGTGCCAGCACCCACTACAATGAGCAGTTCTTC.

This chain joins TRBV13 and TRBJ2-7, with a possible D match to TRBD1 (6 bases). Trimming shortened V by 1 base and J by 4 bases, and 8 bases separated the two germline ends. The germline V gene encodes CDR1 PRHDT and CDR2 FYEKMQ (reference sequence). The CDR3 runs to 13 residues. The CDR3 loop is CASSLETGYEQYF. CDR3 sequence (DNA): TGTGCCAGCAGCTTAGAGACAGGATACGAGCAGTACTTC. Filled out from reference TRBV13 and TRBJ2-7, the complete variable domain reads AAGVIQSPRHLIKEKRETATLKCYPIPRHDTVYWYQQGPGQDPQFLISFYEKMQSDKGSIPDRFSAQQFSDYHSELNMSSLELGDSALYFCASSLETGYEQYFGPGTRLTVT.

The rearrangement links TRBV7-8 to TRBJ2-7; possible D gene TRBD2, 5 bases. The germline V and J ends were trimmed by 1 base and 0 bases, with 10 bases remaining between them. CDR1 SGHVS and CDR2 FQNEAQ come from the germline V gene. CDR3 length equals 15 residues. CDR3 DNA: TGTGCCAGCAGCTTAGTAGCGAGGGCCTCCTACGAGCAGTACTTC. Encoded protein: CASSLVARASYEQYF.

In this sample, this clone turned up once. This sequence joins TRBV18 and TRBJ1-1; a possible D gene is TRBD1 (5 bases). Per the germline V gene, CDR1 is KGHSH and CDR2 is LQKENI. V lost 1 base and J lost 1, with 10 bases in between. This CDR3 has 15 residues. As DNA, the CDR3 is TGTGCCAGCTCACCACAACAGGTCGAGAACACTGAAGCTTTCTTT. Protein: CASSPQQVENTEAFF.

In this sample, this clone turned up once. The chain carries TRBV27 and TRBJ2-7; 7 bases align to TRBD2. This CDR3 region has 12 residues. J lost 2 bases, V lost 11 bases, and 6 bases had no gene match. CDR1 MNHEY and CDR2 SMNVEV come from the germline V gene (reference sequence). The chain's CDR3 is CAGGGSPYEQYF. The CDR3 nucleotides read TGTGCCGGGGGGGGTAGTCCCTACGAGCAGTACTTC.

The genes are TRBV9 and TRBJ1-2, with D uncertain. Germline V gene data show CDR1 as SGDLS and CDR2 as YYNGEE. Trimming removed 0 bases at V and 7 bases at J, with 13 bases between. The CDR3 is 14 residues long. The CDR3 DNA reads TGTGCCAGCAGCGTAGATCTATTTCTTCCTGGCTACACCTTC. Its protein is CASSVDLFLPGYTF.

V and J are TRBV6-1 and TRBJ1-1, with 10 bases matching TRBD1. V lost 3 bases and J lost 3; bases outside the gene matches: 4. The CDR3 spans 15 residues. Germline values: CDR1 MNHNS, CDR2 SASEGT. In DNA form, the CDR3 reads TGTGCCAGCAGTGACGGGGACAGGGGTGACACTGAAGCTTTCTTT. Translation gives CASSDGDRGDTEAFF.

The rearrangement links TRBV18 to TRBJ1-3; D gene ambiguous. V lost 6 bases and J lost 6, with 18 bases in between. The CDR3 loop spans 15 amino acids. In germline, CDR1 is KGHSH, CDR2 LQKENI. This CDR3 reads CASSPTRDNKNTIYF. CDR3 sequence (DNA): TGTGCCAGCTCCCCCACTCGTGACAATAAAAACACCATATATTTT. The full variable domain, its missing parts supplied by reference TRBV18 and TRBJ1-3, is NAGVMQNPRHLVRRRGQEARLRCSPMKGHSHVYWYRQLPEEGLKFMVYLQKENIIDESGMPKERFSAEFPKEGPSILRIQQVVRGDSAAYFCASSPTRDNKNTIYFGEGSWLTVV.

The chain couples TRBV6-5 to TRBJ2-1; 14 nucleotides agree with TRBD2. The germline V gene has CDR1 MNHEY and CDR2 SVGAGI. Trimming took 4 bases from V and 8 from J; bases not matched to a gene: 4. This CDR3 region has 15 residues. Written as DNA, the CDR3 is TGTGCCAGCAGTTCCCGACTAGCGGGGGGGCATGAGCAGTTCTTC. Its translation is CASSSRLAGGHEQFF.

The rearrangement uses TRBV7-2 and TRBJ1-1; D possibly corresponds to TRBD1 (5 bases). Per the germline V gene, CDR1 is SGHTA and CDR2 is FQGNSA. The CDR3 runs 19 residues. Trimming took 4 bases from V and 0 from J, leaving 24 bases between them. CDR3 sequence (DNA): TGTGCCAGCAGCTACCACCTCGTCAGGGCAGGGCCAATGAACACTGAAGCTTTCTTT. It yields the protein CASSYHLVRAGPMNTEAFF.

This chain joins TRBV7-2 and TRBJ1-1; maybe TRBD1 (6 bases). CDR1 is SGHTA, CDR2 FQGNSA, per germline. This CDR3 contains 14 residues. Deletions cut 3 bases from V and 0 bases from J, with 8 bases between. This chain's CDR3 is CASSLGAVNTEAFF. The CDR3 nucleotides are TGTGCCAGCAGCTTGGGGGCCGTGAACACTGAAGCTTTCTTT.

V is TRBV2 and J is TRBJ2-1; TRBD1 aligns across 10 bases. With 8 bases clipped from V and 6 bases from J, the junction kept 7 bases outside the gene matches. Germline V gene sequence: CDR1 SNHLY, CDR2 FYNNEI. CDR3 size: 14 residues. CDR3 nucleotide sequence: TGTGCCAGCGATGCCGGGACAGGGGTCAATGAGCAGTTCTTC. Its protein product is CASDAGTGVNEQFF. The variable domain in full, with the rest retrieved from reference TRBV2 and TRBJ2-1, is EPEVTQTPSHQVTQMGQEVILRCVPISNHLYFYWYRQILGQKVEFLVSFYNNEISEKSEIFDDQFSVERPDGSNFTLKIRSTKLEDSAMYFCASDAGTGVNEQFFGPGTRLTVL.